The 3 T cell receptor beta chains reported below all come from one sample, sequenced in a study of blood T cell repertoires in COVID-19. Sequencing used immunoSEQ multiplex PCR; TCRdb keeps in-frame clones, though not all of them. Of about 80,000 clones listed, around 83% are singletons. Sequences were obtained from peripheral blood. These TCRs come from a woman in her 70s with acute or convalescent COVID-19.

The chain recombines TRBV9 with TRBJ2-5; 9 bases line up with TRBD1. CDR1 and CDR2 (germline): SGDLS, YYNGEE. This CDR3 region has 14 residues. The ends lost 1 base at V and 7 bases at J; junction bases unmatched: 5. This chain's CDR3 is CASSVTGGAGTQYF. DNA of the CDR3: TGTGCCAGCAGCGTAACAGGGGGCGCGGGGACCCAGTACTTC.

J is TRBJ2-1 and V is TRBV11-2; D possibly corresponds to TRBD2 (5 bases). Germline V lookup: CDR1 SGHAT, CDR2 FQNNGV. Trimming removed 4 bases from V and 1 base from J, with 5 bases in between. The CDR3 has 13 amino acids. In nucleotides, the CDR3 is TGTGCCAGCAGCTCGGGGTCCTACAATGAGCAGTTCTTC. It is translated as CASSSGSYNEQFF.

This clone was observed a handful of times. This chain joins TRBV14 and TRBJ1-6; D might be TRBD1 (5 bases). The CDR3 loop spans 15 amino acids. V dropped 0 bases and J dropped 4 bases, with 7 bases sitting between them. CDR1 and CDR2 (germline): SGHDN, FVKESK. The CDR3 nucleotides are TGTGCCAGCAGCCAAGAGGGGCAATATAATTCACCCCTCCACTTT. Protein: CASSQEGQYNSPLHF.